The 26 T cell receptor beta chains in this list originate from one sample, sequenced in a study of T cell repertoires in cytomegalovirus infection. The antigens of these receptors remain unknown. Via MiXCR, TCRdb re-called the reads, giving one row per CDR3 protein. Of approximately 100,000 distinct CDR3 sequences listed, under 45% were seen once; the top ten hold about two thirds. This sample comprised CD8+ T cells from cultured PBMCs, obtained from culture after CMV antigen stimulation. The receptors originated from a human donor in good health (CMV status not recorded). Some clones in this sample may be carry-over from other donors' samples.

This clonotype came up a few times. The gene calls are TRBV2 and TRBJ1-1; D is ambiguous. Looked up from germline, CDR1 is SNHLY and CDR2 is FYNNEI. Trimming took 1 base from V and 0 from J, leaving 12 bases between them. The CDR3 length is 16 residues. CDR3 region: CASSEGLRTVNTEAFF. CDR3 nucleotides: TGTGCCAGCAGTGAAGGTTTACGCACCGTGAACACTGAAGCTTTCTTT.

This chain links TRBV7-9 with TRBJ1-4; D unclear. This CDR3 spans 14 amino acids. The germline V and J ends were trimmed by 5 bases and 6 bases, with 13 bases remaining between them. Germline V CDR1 and CDR2: SEHNR, FQNEAQ (reference sequence). CDR3 nucleotide sequence: TGTGCCAGCAGCCCATTAGGAGGCGATGAAAAACTGTTTTTT. Amino acids: CASSPLGGDEKLFF. The full variable domain, in which reference TRBV7-9 and TRBJ1-4 provide the parts outside the CDR3, is DTGVSQNPRHKITKRGQNVTFRCDPISEHNRLYWYRQTLGQGPEFLTYFQNEAQLEKSRLLSDRFSAERPKGSFSTLEIQRTEQGDSAMYLCASSPLGGDEKLFFGSGTQLSVL.

The chain links TRBV28 to TRBJ2-3; TRBD2 matches at 11 bases. Germline assignment: CDR1 MDHEN and CDR2 SYDVKM. The V segment lost 6 bases and the J segment 1 base; nucleotides outside the gene matches: 9. The CDR3 spans 17 residues. CDR3 in amino acids: CASSLESSGGRTDTQYF. The CDR3 bases are TGTGCCAGCAGCCTAGAGTCTAGCGGGGGGCGCACAGATACGCAGTATTTT.

In its sample, this clonotype was seen a few times. The rearrangement joins TRBV6-6 to TRBJ2-7; the match to TRBD1 covers 8 bases. Losses at the gene ends were 0 bases for V and 3 bases for J; bases not matched to a gene: 1. There are 14 residues in the CDR3. From germline, CDR1 is MNHNY and CDR2 SVGAGI (reference sequence). CDR3 DNA sequence: TGTGCCAGCAGTTACTCAACAGGGGGCTACGAGCAGTACTTC. Residues: CASSYSTGGYEQYF.

This clonotype turned up a few times. The chain is built from TRBV7-6 and TRBJ2-1; unclear D gene. The germline gives CDR1 SGHVS, CDR2 FNYEAQ. Trimming removed 3 bases at V and 0 bases at J, with 6 bases between. The CDR3 has 14 residues. The CDR3 DNA sequence: TGTGCCAGCAGCTTGGGAAGCTCCTACAATGAGCAGTTCTTC. It translates to CASSLGSSYNEQFF.

This clonotype occurred once. The V and J genes are TRBV27 and TRBJ2-1; tentatively, D is TRBD2 (5 bases). The CDR3 extends over 17 amino acids. CDR1 MNHEY and CDR2 SMNVEV come from the germline V gene (reference sequence). Trimming cost V 5 bases and J 0 bases, with 17 bases left between them. The CDR3: CASSLRLAYDSYNEQFF. In nucleotides, the CDR3 is TGTGCCAGCAGTCTGAGGCTAGCCTATGACTCCTACAATGAGCAGTTCTTC.

The J gene is TRBJ1-4, the V gene TRBV12-3 or TRBV12-4; D gene uncertain. The ends were cut back, 4 bases at V and 8 bases at J, with 5 bases in the middle. The CDR3 has 11 residues. CDR3 sequence: CASSSVEKLFF. CDR3 DNA sequence: TGTGCCAGCAGTTCAGTCGAAAAACTGTTTTTT.

J is TRBJ2-7 and V is TRBV11-2; D gene uncertain. In germline, CDR1 is SGHAT, CDR2 FQNNGV. The ends were cut back, 5 bases at V and 6 bases at J, with 11 bases in the middle. There are 12 residues in the CDR3. In DNA, the CDR3 is TGTGCCAGCAGCCCAGGCCCCTCCGAGCAGTACTTC. This translates into CASSPGPSEQYF.

The CDR3 region has the DNA TGCAGCGTTCAGACGGCTGGAAATGAGCAGTTCTTC. It is translated as CSVQTAGNEQFF. This sequence joins TRBV29-1 and TRBJ2-1; D not certain. V dropped 5 bases and J dropped 7 bases, with 12 bases sitting between them. CDR1 and CDR2 (germline): SQVTM, ANQGSEA. This CDR3 comprises 12 residues.

Many counts were recorded for this clonotype. This chain links TRBV11-2 with TRBJ2-2; 12 bases match TRBD2. The CDR3 has 16 amino acids. Germline CDR1 is SGHAT and CDR2 is FQNNGV. Germline trimming cut 5 bases from V and 2 bases from J; bases unmatched to any gene: 3. The CDR3 nucleotides read TGTGCCAGCAGCAAACTAGCGGGGGGTAACACCGGGGAGCTGTTTTTT. Amino acid sequence: CASSKLAGGNTGELFF.

Concerning this clonotype itself: A much larger clone differs from this one at a single base, so this may be a read error. The rearrangement joins TRBV7-8 to TRBJ2-5; the D gene could be TRBD1 or TRBD2 (5 bases each). The V and J ends lost 1 base and 14 bases respectively, with 17 bases between them. Germline CDR1 reads SGHVS; CDR2 reads FQNEAQ. The CDR3 loop spans 13 amino acids. Written as DNA, the CDR3 is TGTGCCAGCAGCTTAGTAGGACAATTTAGCGATTACTTC. As protein: CASSLVGQFSDYF.

The rearrangement joins TRBV29-1 to TRBJ2-3; a weak D match, TRBD2 (6 bases). The CDR3 is 17 residues long. Germline CDR1 is SQVTM and CDR2 is ANQGSEA. The V end was cut by 2 bases, the J end by 0 bases, with 18 bases between. The CDR3 nucleotides are TGCAGCGTTGAAACACGGGGGATGGGGCCCAGCACAGATACGCAGTATTTT. Amino acids: CSVETRGMGPSTDTQYF.

This CDR3 is CSVEASGGYQETQYF. Here the CDR3 DNA reads TGCAGCGTTGAAGCTAGCGGGGGCTACCAAGAGACCCAGTACTTC. This chain uses TRBV29-1 with TRBJ2-5; TRBD2 matches at 10 bases. Unmatched junction bases numbered 2, after V lost 1 base and J lost 0 bases. The CDR3 runs to 15 residues. The V gene's germline CDR1 is SQVTM and CDR2 ANQGSEA. Combining the CDR3 with reference TRBV29-1 and TRBJ2-5 gives the whole variable domain SAVISQKPSRDICQRGTSLTIQCQVDSQVTMMFWYRQQPGQSLTLIATANQGSEATYESGFVIDKFPISRPNLTFSTLTVSNMSPEDSSIYLCSVEASGGYQETQYFGPGTRLLVL.

In this sample, this clonotype turned up many times. CDR3 nucleotides: TGCGCCAGCAGCCAGGTCGGGTCGGGACTAGCCTACAATGAGCAGTTCTTC. Its protein is CASSQVGSGLAYNEQFF. This chain links TRBV4-1 with TRBJ2-1, with 8 nucleotides matching TRBD2. This CDR3 has 17 residues. V lost 3 bases to trimming and J lost 2 bases; unmatched junction nucleotides: 9. CDR1 and CDR2 (germline): MGHRA, YSYEKL.

CDR3 sequence (DNA): TGTGCCAGCAGCTTCCTAGCGGGGGACACAGATACGCAGTATTTT. Its translation: CASSFLAGDTDTQYF. The J gene is TRBJ2-3, the V gene TRBV11-2, with TRBD2 matching over 10 bases. The CDR3 has 15 amino acids. V lost 3 bases to trimming and J lost 2 bases; unmatched junction nucleotides: 2. Germline V gives CDR1 SGHAT, CDR2 FQNNGV. The full variable domain, its missing parts supplied by reference TRBV11-2 and TRBJ2-3, is EAGVAQSPRYKIIEKRQSVAFWCNPISGHATLYWYQQILGQGPKLLIQFQNNGVVDDSQLPKDRFSAERLKGVDSTLKIQPAKLEDSAVYLCASSFLAGDTDTQYFGPGTRLTVL.

This clonotype was counted ten times or more. This chain uses TRBV7-2 with TRBJ2-2, with D possibly matching TRBD1 (6 bases). V lost 4 bases and J lost 0, with 21 bases in between. In germline, CDR1 is SGHTA, CDR2 FQGNSA. This CDR3 has 19 amino acids. Here the CDR3 DNA reads TGTGCCAGCAGCTCCACCTATCTTGTTTCAGGGGCGAACACCGGGGAGCTGTTTTTT. Translating it yields CASSSTYLVSGANTGELFF.

The sample holds a few counts of this clonotype. The V gene is TRBV5-6, the J gene TRBJ2-5, with D tentatively TRBD1 (5 bases). Germline V gene lookup returns CDR1 SGHDT and CDR2 YYEEEE. CDR3 length equals 14 residues. V lost 5 bases and J lost 9, with 20 bases in between. In DNA, the CDR3 is TGTGCCAGCAGGTTTGGACAATCCTTAATTTCCCAGTACTTC. This gives the protein CASRFGQSLISQYF.

The V and J genes are TRBV27 and TRBJ1-2, with 8 bases lining up with TRBD1. CDR1 MNHEY and CDR2 SMNVEV come from the germline V gene (reference sequence). The CDR3 sequence is 15 residues long. After removal of 10 bases from V and 2 bases from J, the junction contained 12 bases not matched to a gene. CDR3 nucleotides: TGTGCCACCCTTACTCGGACAGGGTTAAACTATGGCTACACCTTC. Protein sequence: CATLTRTGLNYGYTF.

This clonotype was seen a few times. This rearrangement joins TRBV19 to TRBJ1-2; D unresolved. The germline V gene encodes CDR1 LNHDA and CDR2 SQIVND (reference sequence). Trimming took 5 bases from V and 3 from J, leaving 13 bases between them. The CDR3 has 14 residues. CDR3 sequence: CASSSSTSHYGYTF. The DNA of the CDR3 is TGTGCCAGTAGTTCGTCTACTAGCCACTATGGCTACACCTTC.

In its sample, this clonotype was seen a few times. The CDR3 bases are TGTGCCAGCAGTCCAGAGACTAGCGGGGGCACAGATACGCAGTATTTT. It yields the protein CASSPETSGGTDTQYF. The rearrangement uses TRBV6-4 and TRBJ2-3, with 11 bases identical to TRBD2. CDR3 length: 16 amino acids. The V gene's germline CDR1 is MRHNA and CDR2 SNTAGT. The trim removed 5 bases at V and 1 base at J, leaving 5 bases unmatched.

The chain is built from TRBV29-1 and TRBJ2-7; tentative D call: TRBD1 (6 bases). The CDR3 has 13 residues. V gave up 3 bases and J gave up 1 base, with 10 bases separating them. CDR1 and CDR2 (germline): SQVTM, ANQGSEA. The CDR3, as DNA: TGCAGCGTTGACGAACAGGGTTCCTACGAGCAGTACTTC. Amino acid sequence: CSVDEQGSYEQYF.

The chain employs TRBV18 and TRBJ2-7, with 10 bases fitting TRBD1. The V gene end was trimmed by 0 bases and the J gene end by 5 bases; junction bases not matched to a gene: 7. Germline V gives CDR1 KGHSH, CDR2 LQKENI. The CDR3 consists of 16 residues. The CDR3, as DNA: TGTGCCAGCTCACCACCCTCGGGACAGGGGTACCACGAGCAGTACTTC. Amino acid sequence: CASSPPSGQGYHEQYF. Full variable domain (missing parts from reference TRBV18 and TRBJ2-7): NAGVMQNPRHLVRRRGQEARLRCSPMKGHSHVYWYRQLPEEGLKFMVYLQKENIIDESGMPKERFSAEFPKEGPSILRIQQVVRGDSAAYFCASSPPSGQGYHEQYFGPGTRLTVT.

The rearrangement links TRBV2 to TRBJ1-1; the match to TRBD1 covers 7 bases. With 8 bases clipped from V and 4 bases from J, the junction kept 13 bases outside the gene matches. Germline assignment: CDR1 SNHLY and CDR2 FYNNEI. This CDR3 spans 15 amino acids. Here the CDR3 DNA reads TGTGCCAGCCAAGAAGGAGTACAGGGGTTCACTGAAGCTTTCTTT. Its translation: CASQEGVQGFTEAFF.

This clonotype has just a few counts. This chain uses TRBV7-8 with TRBJ2-7; TRBD2 aligns across 9 bases. This CDR3 spans 17 amino acids. Unmatched junction bases numbered 13, after V lost 5 bases and J lost 2 bases. The germline CDR1 and CDR2 sequences are SGHVS and FQNEAQ. CDR3 loop: CASSPPLWVAGAYEQYF. In DNA, the CDR3 is TGTGCCAGCAGCCCACCCCTTTGGGTAGCGGGGGCCTACGAGCAGTACTTC.

This clonotype turned up a few times. The J gene is TRBJ1-5, the V gene TRBV7-9, with D hard to call. Germline loops: CDR1 SEHNR, CDR2 FQNEAQ (reference sequence). Trimming removed 1 base from V and 0 bases from J, with 7 bases in between. This CDR3 has 15 amino acids. This chain's CDR3 is CASSLEGFSNQPQHF. CDR3 nucleotide sequence: TGTGCCAGCAGCTTAGAGGGTTTTAGCAATCAGCCCCAGCATTTT.

The chain couples TRBV27 to TRBJ1-1, with D possibly matching TRBD1 (6 bases). Germline V gene sequence: CDR1 MNHEY, CDR2 SMNVEV (reference sequence). Trimming shortened V by 5 bases and J by 5 bases, and 21 bases separated the two germline ends. The CDR3 length is 16 residues. CDR3 region: CASSPIGGAEATEAFF. DNA for the CDR3: TGTGCCAGCAGTCCCATCGGGGGGGCGGAGGCAACTGAAGCTTTCTTT.